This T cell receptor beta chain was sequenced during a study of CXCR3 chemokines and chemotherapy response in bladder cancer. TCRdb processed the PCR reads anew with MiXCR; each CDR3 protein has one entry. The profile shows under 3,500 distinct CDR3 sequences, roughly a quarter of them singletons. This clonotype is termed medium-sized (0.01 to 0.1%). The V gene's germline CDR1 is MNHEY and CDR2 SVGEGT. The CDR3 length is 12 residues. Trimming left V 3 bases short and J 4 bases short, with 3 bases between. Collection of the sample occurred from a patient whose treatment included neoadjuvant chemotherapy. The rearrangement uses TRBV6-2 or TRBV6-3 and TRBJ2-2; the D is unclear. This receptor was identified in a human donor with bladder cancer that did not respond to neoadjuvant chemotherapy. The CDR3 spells CASSYTTGELFF. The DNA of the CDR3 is TGTGCCAGCAGTTATACCACCGGGGAGCTGTTTTTT.